The clone carrying this TCR beta chain was seen at least ten times. The antigen is unknown. Indicated time point: newly diagnosed GD, antithyroid drugs for less than 3 months. From PBMCs, RNA was extracted and then used to make the TCR library. The data derive from a study of regulatory T cells in long-lasting Graves disease. Arm-PCR of CDR3 regions and iRepertoire HTBI primers were used to build TCR beta libraries. TCRdb redid the calling of the multiplex PCR reads with MiXCR, one entry per CDR3 protein. Of hundreds of thousands of distinct CDR3 sequences listed, about 16% are singletons. General study points: Persistent Graves' cases showed lower TCR diversity than newly diagnosed cases.

This CDR3 has 15 residues. Between the trimmed V and J ends, which lost 5 bases and 9 bases, there was a span of 22 bases. The germline V gene has CDR1 SGHTA and CDR2 FQGNSA. These data also formed part of another study, on T cells in Graves' hyperthyroidism and ophthalmopathy. That study adds: Blood held most thyroid clonotypes expanded above 0.001 frequency.

V and J are TRBV7-2 and TRBJ2-5; D assignment may be TRBD1 or TRBD2 (5 bases each). The sample here was peripheral blood mononuclear cells (PBMCs), taken at new diagnosis, from a patient treated with antithyroid drugs. The receptor was derived from a woman in her 30s with Graves disease. In nucleotides, the CDR3 is TGTGCCAGCAGCCTTGCCGGGACCCCTTCGGGCGCCCAGTACTTC. The encoded protein is CASSLAGTPSGAQYF.